This record concerns one T cell receptor (beta chain) sequence. The data stem from a study of blood T cell repertoires in COVID-19. Study-wide background: Acute and convalescent COVID-19 specimens originated in the United States, Italy and Spain.

Patients in Seattle were enrolled during active infection, then followed longitudinally. This CDR3 contains 13 residues. With V trimmed by 5 bases and J by 8 bases, 5 bases remained unmatched. Germline V gene lookup returns CDR1 KGHDR and CDR2 SFDVKD. The protocol was immunoSEQ multiplex PCR, while the TCRdb copy is restricted to in-frame clones and leaves out a portion. Of about 300,000 clones detected, about 88% appear once; the ten largest clones hold roughly 1.5%. The receptor was derived from a human donor with COVID-19, enrolled during active disease. The donor label of this sample is uncertain. Input material: peripheral blood. This chain connects TRBV24-1 to TRBJ2-4; TRBD1 matches 7 bases. The CDR3 reads CATSVGQEDIQYF. The CDR3 DNA sequence: TGTGCCACCAGTGTTGGACAGGAGGACATTCAGTACTTC.